Presented here are 21 T cell receptor beta chains from one specimen sequenced in a study of T cells after posttransplantation cyclophosphamide. Sequenced by immunoSEQ multiplex PCR; TCRdb stores in-frame clones only, minus some. Here the sample spans some 30,000 clones, over 75% being singletons. Cells defined as naive were viable CD3+CD4+ or CD3+CD8+ and CCR7+CD45RA+CD45RO-CD95-CD27+CD28+. Sample: naive CD4+ T cells sorted from blood. All receptors derive from a man younger than 40 in good health and a related stem cell transplant donor.

This chain uses TRBV7-9 with TRBJ1-2; D is perhaps TRBD1 (6 bases). Trimming left V 5 bases short and J 0 bases short, with 13 bases between. The length of the CDR3 is 15 residues. Germline values: CDR1 SEHNR, CDR2 FQNEAQ (reference sequence). The DNA for the CDR3 is TGTGCCAGCAGCGAACCAGGGGTTTCTAACTATGGCTACACCTTC. This translates into CASSEPGVSNYGYTF.

The rearrangement joins TRBV5-1 to TRBJ2-7, with 7 bases that match TRBD1. Trimming at V came to 4 bases and at J to 0 bases, leaving 4 bases not matched to a gene. The CDR3 is made up of 14 amino acids. CDR1 and CDR2 from the germline V gene are SGHRS and YFSETQ. The CDR3 here is CASSIQGSSYEQYF. CDR3 DNA: TGCGCCAGCAGCATACAGGGGAGCTCCTACGAGCAGTACTTC.

This clone appeared a few times. The chain joins TRBV19 to TRBJ1-2; the D is unclear. This CDR3 comprises 13 residues. V was clipped by 7 bases and J by 2 bases, with 11 bases between them. CDR1 is LNHDA, CDR2 SQIVND, per germline (reference sequence). The CDR3 bases are TGTGCCAGTACTCGAGGTTTGAACTATGGCTACACCTTC. Amino acids: CASTRGLNYGYTF.

The chain couples TRBV29-1 to TRBJ1-1; tentatively, D is TRBD1 (5 bases). Germline V gene data show CDR1 as SQVTM and CDR2 as ANQGSEA. V was clipped by 4 bases and J by 1 base, with 10 bases between them. The CDR3 runs to 13 residues. The CDR3 nucleotides read TGCAGCGTTGGACCACAGGCGAACACTGAAGCTTTCTTT. It translates to CSVGPQANTEAFF.

The chain employs TRBV18 and TRBJ1-1; TRBD1 matches at 8 bases. Germline V gene sequence: CDR1 KGHSH, CDR2 LQKENI. V shed 6 bases and J 1 base; nucleotides not matched to a gene: 1. The CDR3 runs to 13 residues. CDR3 in DNA: TGTGCCAGCTCGGACAGGGCGAACACTGAAGCTTTCTTT. Translating it yields CASSDRANTEAFF.

The CDR3 bases are TGTGCCAGCAGCCCCGGGACAGCCTCCACCGGGGGCTACACCTTC. Translation gives CASSPGTASTGGYTF. The genes are TRBV6-6 and TRBJ1-2; 7 nucleotides match TRBD1. V gave up 6 bases and J gave up 8 bases; unmatched junction bases: 15. CDR3 length: 15 amino acids. Germline CDR1 is MNHNY and CDR2 is SVGAGI (reference sequence).

The V call is TRBV15, the J call TRBJ1-2; D is unresolved. V was clipped by 0 bases and J by 8 bases, with 19 bases between them. The length of the CDR3 is 16 residues. CDR1 LNHNV and CDR2 YYDKDF come from the germline V gene (reference sequence). The CDR3 nucleotides read TGTGCCACCAGCAGAGATGGTACTGGGCTGGTTGAGGGCTACACCTTC. This codes for CATSRDGTGLVEGYTF.

This clone has a single count. V and J are TRBV19 and TRBJ2-7, with D possibly TRBD2 on 5 matching bases. The CDR3 spans 12 residues. The V gene lost 5 bases and the J gene lost 6 bases, with 11 bases spanning the gap. Germline V gene sequence: CDR1 LNHDA, CDR2 SQIVND (reference sequence). Here the CDR3 reads CASSLLRGEQYF. CDR3 coding DNA: TGTGCCAGTAGTCTCCTCCGGGGCGAGCAGTACTTC. Combining the CDR3 with reference TRBV19 and TRBJ2-7 gives the whole variable domain DGGITQSPKYLFRKEGQNVTLSCEQNLNHDAMYWYRQDPGQGLRLIYYSQIVNDFQKGDIAEGYSVSREKKESFPLTVTSAQKNPTAFYLCASSLLRGEQYFGPGTRLTVT.

V usage is TRBV9 and J usage is TRBJ1-1, with TRBD1 as a possible D gene (5 bases). The germline gives CDR1 SGDLS, CDR2 YYNGEE. This CDR3 is built from 15 residues. V lost 0 bases and J lost 4, with 13 bases in between. The DNA for the CDR3 is TGTGCCAGCAGCGTAGAGGTGGGGCGCGGCACTGAAGCTTTCTTT. This translates into CASSVEVGRGTEAFF.

In nucleotides, the CDR3 is TGCAGCGTTGAGGGAGGGCGTGTGGAAGAGACCCAGTACTTC. It yields the protein CSVEGGRVEETQYF. This sequence joins TRBV29-1 and TRBJ2-5, with 7 bases fitting TRBD2. With 3 bases clipped from V and 3 bases from J, the junction kept 7 bases outside the gene matches. The CDR3 length is 14 residues. Germline V gives CDR1 SQVTM, CDR2 ANQGSEA.

For the CDR3, the DNA is TGTGCCAGCAGCCAAATAATGAGAGGGATTTTTGACAATGAGCAGTTCTTC. Protein product: CASSQIMRGIFDNEQFF. The chain employs TRBV4-2 and TRBJ2-1; D possibly corresponds to TRBD2 (5 bases). The CDR3 runs to 17 residues. V lost 2 bases and J 5 bases, leaving 19 bases between the germline ends. Germline CDR1 is LGHNA and CDR2 is YNFKEQ.

The chain is built from TRBV10-1 and TRBJ2-3; the match to TRBD2 covers 7 bases. Germline lookup yields CDR1 WNHNN and CDR2 SYGVQD (reference sequence). The trim removed 6 bases at V and 2 bases at J, leaving 11 bases unmatched. This CDR3 comprises 16 residues. This CDR3 reads CASSSGWRGTTDTQYF. The DNA for the CDR3 is TGCGCCAGCAGCTCCGGGTGGCGGGGGACCACAGATACGCAGTATTTT.

The chain combines TRBV19 with TRBJ1-1; no clear D gene. This CDR3 is built from 13 residues. The V gene's germline CDR1 is LNHDA and CDR2 SQIVND (reference sequence). The V end was cut by 3 bases, the J end by 1 base, with 6 bases between. The CDR3 DNA follows: TGTGCCAGTAGTATTAGAGGGAACACTGAAGCTTTCTTT. This codes for CASSIRGNTEAFF.

V gene TRBV29-1 combines with J gene TRBJ1-1, with 8 bases identical to TRBD1. CDR3 length equals 12 residues. V dropped 7 bases and J dropped 6; count of bases not matched to a gene: 7. Germline V gene sequence: CDR1 SQVTM, CDR2 ANQGSEA. The CDR3 protein is CSARQGIPEAFF. CDR3 nucleotides: TGCAGCGCGAGACAGGGGATTCCTGAAGCTTTCTTT.

The chain has TRBV5-6 and TRBJ1-5, with D possibly being TRBD1 (5 bases). With 0 bases removed from V and 2 bases from J, the gap between germline ends came to 9 bases. CDR3 length equals 15 residues. Germline assignment: CDR1 SGHDT and CDR2 YYEEEE. The CDR3 DNA reads as TGTGCCAGCAGCTTGGGACAGAATGGCAATCAGCCCCAGCATTTT. This sequence encodes CASSLGQNGNQPQHF.

The chain carries TRBV7-3 and TRBJ2-5; 9 bases match TRBD2. CDR1 and CDR2 from the germline V gene are SGHTA and FQGTGA. V shed 8 bases, J shed 6 bases, and the junction held 13 bases outside the gene matches. The CDR3 spans 15 residues. In DNA, the CDR3 is TGTGCCAGCTCCCCGGCGGGGGGGCCGGATAAGACCCAGTACTTC. Its protein is CASSPAGGPDKTQYF.

The rearrangement joins TRBV18 to TRBJ2-1; the D gene is possibly TRBD2 (5 bases). This CDR3 is built from 12 residues. V lost 3 bases and J lost 15, with 15 bases in between. CDR1 KGHSH and CDR2 LQKENI come from the germline V gene. This chain's CDR3 is CASSPRGNGLFF. The CDR3 coding sequence is TGTGCCAGCTCACCGCGAGGGAACGGCCTGTTCTTC. The whole variable domain, remainder taken from reference TRBV18 and TRBJ2-1, is NAGVMQNPRHLVRRRGQEARLRCSPMKGHSHVYWYRQLPEEGLKFMVYLQKENIIDESGMPKERFSAEFPKEGPSILRIQQVVRGDSAAYFCASSPRGNGLFFGPGTRLTVL.

In its sample, this clone was seen a few times. The chain joins TRBV2 to TRBJ2-7; no clear D gene. The CDR3 covers 13 residues. Trimming shortened V by 6 bases and J by 1 base, and 10 bases separated the two germline ends. Germline CDR1 SNHLY, CDR2 FYNNEI. In DNA, the CDR3 is TGTGCCAGCAGCCGCCTGAGGTCCTACGAGCAGTACTTC. It specifies CASSRLRSYEQYF.

This sequence joins TRBV29-1 and TRBJ1-1; D possibly corresponds to TRBD1 (5 bases). Germline V gene data show CDR1 as SQVTM and CDR2 as ANQGSEA. The CDR3 is made up of 14 amino acids. Trimming removed 4 bases from V and 0 bases from J, with 12 bases in between. CDR3 amino acids: CSVGGLGVNTEAFF. As DNA, the CDR3 is TGCAGCGTTGGGGGCTTAGGGGTGAACACTGAAGCTTTCTTT.

This clone was picked up one time. The CDR3 sequence is CAISETSGVYNEQFF. In nucleotides, the CDR3 is TGTGCCATCAGTGAGACTAGCGGGGTCTACAATGAGCAGTTCTTC. The chain is built from TRBV10-3 and TRBJ2-1; 10 bases map to TRBD2. V lost 2 bases, J lost 3 bases, and 1 base stayed unmatched. There are 15 residues in the CDR3. CDR1 is ENHRY and CDR2 is SYGVKD in the germline V gene.

The chain combines TRBV18 with TRBJ2-2; 7 bases map to TRBD1. CDR1 and CDR2 (germline): KGHSH, LQKENI. CDR3 length: 17 amino acids. Unmatched junction bases numbered 12, after V lost 6 bases and J lost 2 bases. The CDR3 reads CASSPEQRGRNTGELFF. CDR3 nucleotides: TGTGCCAGCTCTCCGGAGCAAAGGGGGCGCAACACCGGGGAGCTGTTTTTT.